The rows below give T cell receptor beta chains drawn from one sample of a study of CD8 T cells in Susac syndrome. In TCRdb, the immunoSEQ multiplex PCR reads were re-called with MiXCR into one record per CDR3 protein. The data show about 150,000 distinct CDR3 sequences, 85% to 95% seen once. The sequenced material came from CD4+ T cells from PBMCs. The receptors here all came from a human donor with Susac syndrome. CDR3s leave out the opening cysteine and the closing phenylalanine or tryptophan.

ASNPGQRQETQY	TRBV5-4
ASSLSSGYQETQY	TRBV7-2
ASSLRAGGPQH	TRBV28
ATSTGQGNGYT	TRBV15
ASSKQGAGRDTQY	TRBV6-6
ASSAKAGGVHEQY	TRBV4-1
ASSFAGRDNSPLH	TRBV7-9
ASSQDWDTIY	TRBV4-1
ASSQETRSLH	TRBV3-1
ASSTPTGTAGELF	TRBV7-3
ASSVQGSGTEAF	TRBV12-3/TRBV12-4
SAPRQNTGELF	TRBV20-1
ASSYSRGYGYT	TRBV6-2/TRBV6-3
ASSFSVGQPQH	TRBV27
SVRAGDYGYT	TRBV29-1
SWDRENEQF	TRBV20-1
SVPSWVEGYT	TRBV29-1
ASSLQWMGQY	TRBV7-3
SAPGTGHTEAF	TRBV20-1
ASRQGRTNYGYT	TRBV12-2
SASVVGGNEQY	TRBV20-1
SATGLLETQY	TRBV20-1
ASSRIGRLETQY	TRBV6-2/TRBV6-3
ASSLLRGRETQY	TRBV7-2
ASSLGSPLKRGATDTQY	TRBV11-2
ASSQDVGPFSGNTIY	TRBV4-1
ASSSNPGADTQY	TRBV18
SARGGHQETQY	TRBV20-1
SVGGLPGLVEETQY	TRBV29-1
ASSLARRRGTPAEQF	TRBV12-3/TRBV12-4
ASRGSGETQY	TRBV3-1
ASSWGADGYT	TRBV12-3/TRBV12-4
ASSLVTGTSGRGNEQF	TRBV7-8
ASSSEWAAGTEAF	TRBV11-2
ASGTDTQY	TRBV5-4
ASSFGLAGGYTQY	TRBV3-1
ASSSRDPDAETQY	TRBV11-2
ASSFGRVNEKLF	TRBV12-3/TRBV12-4
ASSFGQDVYEQY	TRBV5-1
ASSFRPPTNQPQH	TRBV27
ASMDRESSYEQY	TRBV23-1
ASKYRGRANSPLH	TRBV27
SVEGTSGDEQY	TRBV29-1
ASSQSSVAYNEQF	TRBV3-1
SARDSRGDTEAF	TRBV20-1
ASRAGGNTDTQY	TRBV6-5